The rows below give T cell receptor beta chains drawn from one sample of a study of blood T cell repertoires in COVID-19. Assay used: immunoSEQ multiplex PCR; TCRdb lists only in-frame clones, some missing. The table lists around 250,000 clones, around 80% of them singletons, with roughly 9.4% in the top ten. Sequenced input: peripheral blood. The receptors derive from a man between 35 and 55 years old with active or convalescent COVID-19. CDR3s include the opening cysteine and the closing phenylalanine or tryptophan. The D gene is left open where the match is weak. Clone size appears in some rows only: once, few, many, or a class for an expanded clone.

d_gene	v_gene	j_gene	abundance	CDR3nt	CDR3aa
TRBD1	TRBV6-6	TRBJ2-7	-	TGTGCCACCCGGGACAGGGGCTACGAGCAGTACTTC	CATRDRGYEQYF
-	TRBV2	TRBJ2-3	-	TGTGCCAGCACCCGCAGGGGTTCGGCAGATACGCAGTATTTT	CASTRRGSADTQYF
-	TRBV6-5	TRBJ1-1	-	TGTGCCAGTACAGGTAACACTGAAGCTTTCTTT	CASTGNTEAFF
-	TRBV18	TRBJ1-1	-	TGTGCCAGCTCACCACCGGCACGGGAGGAAGCTTTCTTT	CASSPPAREEAFF
-	TRBV7-2	TRBJ1-3	-	TGTGCCAGCAGCTCTCAGGGGTCCTCTGGAAACACCATATATTTT	CASSSQGSSGNTIYF
TRBD1	TRBV6-2/TRBV6-3	TRBJ1-1	-	TGTGCCAGCAGTTACCGTCGGACAGGGAGCACTGAAGCTTTCTTT	CASSYRRTGSTEAFF
-	TRBV7-9	TRBJ2-1	-	TGTGCCAGCAGCCCCACCGGGACACGTACCTACAATGAGCAGTTCTTC	CASSPTGTRTYNEQFF
TRBD1	TRBV5-8	TRBJ1-1	-	TGTGCCAGCAGCTTCGGGACAGGGAACACTGAAGCTTTCTTT	CASSFGTGNTEAFF
-	TRBV7-2	TRBJ1-2	-	TGTGCCAGCAGCTCCCTATTGGACAGTTTTAACTATGGCTACACCTTC	CASSSLLDSFNYGYTF
-	TRBV27	TRBJ2-2	-	TGTGCCAGCAGTTTATCACCGGACACCGGGGAGCTGTTTTTT	CASSLSPDTGELFF
-	TRBV2	TRBJ2-2	-	TGTGCCACCTCCACCCGGCTCGGGATTACGGTGACAGGTCCGCCCGGGGAGCTGTTTTTT	CATSTRLGITVTGPPGELFF
-	TRBV19	TRBJ1-2	-	TGTGCCAGTAGTGACATCCGACAGGCTTATGGCTACACCTTC	CASSDIRQAYGYTF
TRBD2	TRBV15	TRBJ2-5	-	TGTGCCACCAGTACCGACGCCCTTACTAGCGGGACAGAGACCCAGTACTTC	CATSTDALTSGTETQYF
TRBD1	TRBV7-9	TRBJ2-7	-	TGTGCCAGCAGCTTACAGGGGGTGAGCTCCTACGAGCAGTACTTC	CASSLQGVSSYEQYF
TRBD1	TRBV10-3	TRBJ2-7	-	TGTGCCATCAGTGAGTCCGGGACAGGGGACCCCTACGAGCAGTACTTC	CAISESGTGDPYEQYF
TRBD1	TRBV12-3/TRBV12-4	TRBJ1-2	-	TGTGCCAGCAGTCCCCACAGGGGGGGCTACACCTTC	CASSPHRGGYTF
-	TRBV24-1	TRBJ1-1	-	TGTGCCACCAGTGATTCCGGGGGGCTACGAACTGAAGCTTTCTTT	CATSDSGGLRTEAFF
-	TRBV19	TRBJ1-4	few	TGTGCCAGTAGTGAACAGGGAAGTGAAAAACTGTTTTTT	CASSEQGSEKLFF
-	TRBV7-9	TRBJ2-5	-	TGTGCCAGCAGTCCTCAAGAGACCCAGTACTTC	CASSPQETQYF
-	TRBV30	TRBJ1-5	-	TGTGCCTGGAGTGGTGGGCTTAGCAATCAGCCCCAGCATTTT	CAWSGGLSNQPQHF
TRBD1	TRBV7-9	TRBJ2-2	few	TGTGCCAGCAGCTTATATGGGACAGAAGTCACCGGGGAGCTGTTTTTT	CASSLYGTEVTGELFF
TRBD1	TRBV6-5	TRBJ2-2	-	TGTGCCAGCAGCACGGACAGGGGAGCCGGGGAGCTGTTTTTT	CASSTDRGAGELFF
-	TRBV6-1	TRBJ2-5	-	TGTGCCAGCAGTGGAGAAATGCAGGGGTTCCAAGAGACCCAGTACTTC	CASSGEMQGFQETQYF
-	TRBV30	TRBJ2-7	few	TGTGCCTGGAGCGGGGATGCACTAACCCACTACGAGCAGTACTTC	CAWSGDALTHYEQYF
TRBD2	TRBV18	TRBJ2-1	-	TGTGCCAGCTCACCTAGGACTAGCGGCTACAATGAGCAGTTCTTC	CASSPRTSGYNEQFF
TRBD1	TRBV19	TRBJ1-2	-	TGTGCCAGTAGTCCCGACAGGGGGATCTATGGCTACACCTTC	CASSPDRGIYGYTF
-	TRBV30	TRBJ1-1	-	TGTGCCTGGAGTATTCAGGCGTCTGGGACTGAAGCTTTCTTT	CAWSIQASGTEAFF
-	TRBV12-5	TRBJ2-2	-	TGTGCTAGTGGTTTGGTTCCGACTAGTCCCCCCGGGGAGCTGTTTTTT	CASGLVPTSPPGELFF
-	TRBV9	TRBJ1-2	-	TGTGCCAGCAGCGTTCTCGGGACTCCGGATGGCTACACCTTC	CASSVLGTPDGYTF
-	TRBV3-1/TRBV3-2	TRBJ1-2	-	TGTGCCAGCAGCCAAGATCTTTCTCGGACTGGGGGCTACACCTTC	CASSQDLSRTGGYTF
-	TRBV21-1	TRBJ2-7	-	TGTGCCAGCAGCCCACCCGGGCCGGGACAGGGGGGAGACTACTACGAGCAGTACTTC	CASSPPGPGQGGDYYEQYF
TRBD1	TRBV27	TRBJ2-7	once	TGTGCCAGCAGCCCGACAGGGGCTTACGAGCAGTACTTC	CASSPTGAYEQYF
-	TRBV3-1/TRBV3-2	TRBJ1-3	-	TGTGCCAGCAGCCAAGATCGGTCAGTCAGGGCTTCCATATATTTT	CASSQDRSVRASIYF
-	TRBV18	TRBJ2-7	-	TGTGCCAGCTCACCGGGTCAGGGGACCTACGAGCAGTACTTC	CASSPGQGTYEQYF
-	TRBV14	TRBJ2-1	-	TGTGCCAGCAGCCCCCCGGCCAGCGCCGGATACAATGAGCAGTTCTTC	CASSPPASAGYNEQFF
-	TRBV19	TRBJ1-2	-	TGTGCCAGTAGGGTCCAAGGGCAGGGAGGCTCAGGCTATGGCTACACCTTC	CASRVQGQGGSGYGYTF
TRBD2	TRBV6-5	TRBJ2-7	-	TGTGCCAGCCCGGGGACTAGCGCACGCTACGAGCAGTACTTC	CASPGTSARYEQYF
-	TRBV30	TRBJ1-1	few	TGTGCCTGGAGTGACGGGAACACTGAAGCTTTCTTT	CAWSDGNTEAFF
TRBD1	TRBV7-3	TRBJ1-2	-	TGTGCCAGCAGCTTAACGGGACAGGAGAGTAATGGCTACACCTTC	CASSLTGQESNGYTF
TRBD1	TRBV19	TRBJ1-4	once	TGTGCCAGTCGAGGGACAGGGGTGAATGAAAAACTGTTTTTT	CASRGTGVNEKLFF
TRBD1	TRBV19	TRBJ1-1	-	TGTGCCAGTAGTATAGAACCGGGACAGGGGACTGAAGCTTTCTTT	CASSIEPGQGTEAFF
TRBD1	TRBV5-1	TRBJ1-1	-	TGCGCCAGCAGCGGCTCAGGGGGTCACACTGAAGCTTTCTTT	CASSGSGGHTEAFF
TRBD1	TRBV19	TRBJ1-1	-	TGTGCCAGTAGTAGAAAGACAGGGGGCAACACTGAAGCTTTCTTT	CASSRKTGGNTEAFF
-	TRBV6-2/TRBV6-3	TRBJ1-4	-	TGTGCCAGCAGTTCCCCCGGGGGGGTTACTGAAAAACTGTTTTTT	CASSSPGGVTEKLFF
TRBD1	TRBV15	TRBJ2-7	-	TGTGCCACCAGCAGGAACCGGGACAGGGACTCCTACGAGCAGTACTTC	CATSRNRDRDSYEQYF
TRBD1	TRBV11-2	TRBJ1-1	few	TGTGCCAGCAGCGAGGGACAGGGGAACACTGAAGCTTTCTTT	CASSEGQGNTEAFF
-	TRBV27	TRBJ2-2	once	TGTGCCAGCAGTTTATGGGGAGAGACGAACACCGGGGAGCTGTTTTTT	CASSLWGETNTGELFF
TRBD1	TRBV5-1	TRBJ1-1	-	TGCGCCAGCAGCGTCCGGGACAGGGTGAACACTGAAGCTTTCTTT	CASSVRDRVNTEAFF